Reported below is one T cell receptor beta chain. Germline loops: CDR1 MNHNY, CDR2 SVGAGI (reference sequence). This CDR3 spans 15 amino acids. V gave up 5 bases and J gave up 9 bases; unmatched junction bases: 7. Sequencing used immunoSEQ multiplex PCR; TCRdb keeps in-frame clones, though not all of them. The sample consists of some 190,000 clones, 75% to 90% of them appearing once. The sample belongs to a study of blood T cell repertoires in COVID-19. Overall study context: The United States, Italy and Spain provided the acute and convalescent COVID-19 samples.

This TCR was sampled from a woman aged 55-75 years with acute or convalescent COVID-19. V gene TRBV6-6 combines with J gene TRBJ2-1; 13 nucleotides match TRBD2. The sample consisted of peripheral blood. CDR3 amino acids: CASSLTSGRAGEQFF. The DNA of the CDR3 is TGTGCCAGCAGTCTTACTAGCGGGAGGGCCGGTGAGCAGTTCTTC.